This TCR beta chain was captured by sequencing in a study of molecular identifiers for immune sequencing clone quantification. The overall study: For replicates, RNA isolated from roughly 20,000 or 100,000 naive CD8 cells was divided into five portions, of which four were sequenced.

TCRdb re-called the PCR reads through MiXCR, storing one row per CDR3 protein. The repertoire consists of 65,000 or so distinct CDR3 sequences, with about a fifth occurring once and the leading ten covering roughly 1.4%. V lost 10 bases, J lost 5 bases, and 13 bases lay in between. There are 12 residues in the CDR3. This clonotype was detected many times. This clonotype was obtained from a human donor in good health. Some libraries in this study had Jurkat cell RNA spiked in. What was sequenced was naive CD8+ T cells from blood, with Jurkat cell RNA spiked in. Subset specified: FACS-sorted CD8+CD4-CCR7+CD45RA+ naive T cells. The J gene is TRBJ2-3, the V gene TRBV12-3 or TRBV12-4, with D perhaps matching TRBD1 or TRBD2 (6 bases each). CDR3 sequence reads: CANAGGRDTQYF. Here the CDR3 DNA reads TGTGCCAACGCTGGGGGGCGAGATACGCAGTATTTT.